The subject of this entry is one T cell receptor (beta chain). This was a survey-level run. Sequencing depth was up to 500,000 reads per sample. Clones were sequenced by immunoSEQ multiplex PCR, and TCRdb holds only the in-frame ones, with some missing. The sample includes some 24,000 clones, about 69% of them seen just once. This entry belongs to a study of pediatric ulcerative colitis. Rectal tissue came from one to two pinch biopsies taken at colonoscopy. Trimming removed 5 bases at V and 0 bases at J, with 13 bases between. Germline loops: CDR1 MNHNS, CDR2 SASEGT. CDR3 length equals 15 residues. The sequenced material came from gut tissue. J is TRBJ2-5 and V is TRBV6-1; D is perhaps TRBD1 or TRBD2 (5 bases each). The sequence was obtained from a boy aged 5-17 years with severe ulcerative colitis. The CDR3: CASSQGTNYQETQYF. CDR3 nucleotides: TGTGCCAGCAGTCAAGGGACGAACTACCAAGAGACCCAGTACTTC.